These 27 T cell receptor beta chains were sequenced from one sample in a study of cytotoxic CD8 clonotypes in ibrutinib-treated CLL. Sequencing was performed with immunoSEQ multiplex PCR; in TCRdb, only in-frame clones are kept and a portion is missing. The sample lists about 140,000 clones, around 80% seen once, with roughly 7.2% in the top ten. The sequencing used PBMCs, collected after 36 months of ibrutinib treatment. These receptors all come from a human donor with chronic lymphocytic leukemia.

The rearrangement joins TRBV27 to TRBJ2-1; D is uncertain. There are 14 residues in the CDR3. The ends were cut back, 5 bases at V and 10 bases at J, with 18 bases in the middle. Germline CDR1 is MNHEY and CDR2 is SMNVEV (reference sequence). The CDR3 bases are TGTGCCAGCAGTCCTTCGGTTGGGCTCGTAGAGCAGTTCTTC. This codes for CASSPSVGLVEQFF.

The V call is TRBV2, the J call TRBJ2-7; D remains ambiguous. Looked up from germline, CDR1 is SNHLY and CDR2 is FYNNEI. Trimming shortened V by 2 bases and J by 6 bases, and 8 bases separated the two germline ends. The CDR3 length is 12 residues. In DNA form, the CDR3 reads TGTGCCAGCAGTGAAATAGCCCCCGAGCAGTACTTC. It specifies CASSEIAPEQYF.

This clone appeared a few times. The J gene is TRBJ1-1, the V gene TRBV6-5; a possible D gene is TRBD1 (6 bases). In germline, CDR1 is MNHEY, CDR2 SVGAGI. Trimming left V 5 bases short and J 1 base short, with 11 bases between. CDR3 length: 14 amino acids. Here the CDR3 DNA reads TGTGCCAGCAGTCGGGAGGGGGGGAACACTGAAGCTTTCTTT. Its protein product is CASSREGGNTEAFF.

CDR3 residues: CVRSPEGRPGANVLTF. The CDR3, as DNA: TGTGTCAGAAGCCCGGAGGGGAGACCTGGGGCCAACGTCCTGACTTTC. The J gene is TRBJ2-6, the V gene TRBV7-5; the table's D call TRBD2 went unverified against the DNA. TRBV7-5 is designated a pseudogene. The CDR3 totals 16 residues.

The genes are TRBV2 and TRBJ1-1, with D possibly being TRBD1 (6 bases). This CDR3 spans 15 amino acids. Germline CDR1 reads SNHLY; CDR2 reads FYNNEI. The V and J ends lost 5 bases and 9 bases respectively, with 22 bases between them. The CDR3 bases are TGTGCCAGCAGTCAAGGAGGGGGGTTTCGGACTAAAGCTTTCTTT. Amino acid sequence: CASSQGGGFRTKAFF.

The J gene is TRBJ1-6, the V gene TRBV27; D call uncertain. Between the trimmed V and J ends, which lost 3 bases and 7 bases, there was a span of 13 bases. Germline assignment: CDR1 MNHEY and CDR2 SMNVEV (reference sequence). The length of the CDR3 is 15 residues. CDR3 protein: CASSLWGRSNSPLHF. The CDR3 DNA is TGTGCCAGCAGTTTGTGGGGAAGGTCGAATTCACCCCTCCACTTT.

The chain links TRBV2 to TRBJ1-3; no definite D call. Looked up from germline, CDR1 is SNHLY and CDR2 is FYNNEI. CDR3 length equals 15 residues. The V gene lost 11 bases and the J gene lost 0 bases, with 17 bases spanning the gap. CDR3 residues: CAVAHRSSSGNTIYF. CDR3 DNA sequence: TGTGCCGTTGCACATCGGTCGAGCTCTGGAAACACCATATATTTT.

J is TRBJ2-7 and V is TRBV5-6, with D perhaps matching TRBD1 (6 bases). Germline-derived CDR1 and CDR2 are SGHDT and YYEEEE. V was clipped by 1 base and J by 12 bases, with 17 bases between them. This CDR3 region has 13 residues. DNA for the CDR3: TGTGCCAGCAGCTTGCTGGACAGCCCCTCTGTGTACTTC. Protein product: CASSLLDSPSVYF. The full variable domain, in which reference TRBV5-6 and TRBJ2-7 provide the parts outside the CDR3, is DAGVTQSPTHLIKTRGQQVTLRCSPKSGHDTVSWYQQALGQGPQFIFQYYEEEERQRGNFPDRFSGHQFPNYSSELNVNALLLGDSALYLCASSLLDSPSVYFGPGTRLTVT.

The chain recombines TRBV5-6 with TRBJ2-7, with a tentative D call TRBD1 (6 bases). Germline V CDR1 and CDR2: SGHDT, YYEEEE. V lost 3 bases and J lost 4, with 11 bases in between. This CDR3 is built from 13 residues. In DNA, the CDR3 is TGTGCCAGCAGCTGGTGGGGGCAGTACGAGCAGTACTTC. Protein sequence: CASSWWGQYEQYF. The entire variable domain, with the rest obtained from reference TRBV5-6 and TRBJ2-7, is as follows: DAGVTQSPTHLIKTRGQQVTLRCSPKSGHDTVSWYQQALGQGPQFIFQYYEEEERQRGNFPDRFSGHQFPNYSSELNVNALLLGDSALYLCASSWWGQYEQYFGPGTRLTVT.

The chain combines TRBV7-3 with TRBJ1-2; D ambiguous. There are 15 residues in the CDR3. Deletions cut 5 bases from V and 1 base from J, with 14 bases between. The V gene's germline CDR1 is SGHTA and CDR2 FQGTGA. The CDR3 sequence: CASSPSGRDNYGYTF. The DNA of the CDR3 is TGTGCCAGCAGCCCAAGTGGCCGGGATAACTATGGCTACACCTTC.

This clone was observed once. J is TRBJ2-5 and V is TRBV11-1, with TRBD1 identical over 12 bases. From germline, CDR1 is SGHAT and CDR2 FQDESV (reference sequence). CDR3 length: 15 amino acids. Germline trimming cut 7 bases from V and 5 bases from J; bases unmatched to any gene: 8. CDR3 DNA: TGTGCCAGCACCCGGGACAGGGGGCGGGGGGAGACCCAGTACTTC. It encodes CASTRDRGRGETQYF.

This clone was counted once. The V call is TRBV2, the J call TRBJ2-2, with D hard to call. The CDR3 contains 12 residues. Looked up from germline, CDR1 is SNHLY and CDR2 is FYNNEI. Trimming left V 6 bases short and J 3 bases short, with 5 bases between. CDR3 bases: TGTGCCAGCAGCAGATACACCGGGGAGCTGTTTTTT. Protein: CASSRYTGELFF.

In DNA, the CDR3 is TGTGCAAGTCGCTTAGCGATCCACAGCTCCTACAATGAGCAGTTCTTC. It translates to CASRLAIHSSYNEQFF. This sequence joins TRBV12-2 and TRBJ2-1; the table's D call of TRBD1 was not tested on the DNA. TRBV12-2 is termed a pseudogene. The CDR3 runs 16 residues.

V gene TRBV6-1 combines with J gene TRBJ2-7, with D unresolved. CDR1 and CDR2 (germline): MNHNS, SASEGT. The V end lost 9 bases, the J end lost 4 bases, and 10 bases lay between the germline ends. The CDR3 length is 11 residues. CDR3 bases: TGTGCCAGTACCGGAACATACGAGCAGTACTTC. Encoded protein: CASTGTYEQYF.

The chain links TRBV5-4 to TRBJ1-4, with a possible D match to TRBD1 (5 bases). This CDR3 has 15 residues. Between the trimmed V and J ends, which lost 4 bases and 6 bases, there was a span of 16 bases. The germline V gene has CDR1 SGHNT and CDR2 YYREEE (reference sequence). The CDR3 reads CASSPAGGNYEKLFF. In nucleotides, the CDR3 is TGTGCCAGCAGCCCGGCGGGGGGGAATTATGAAAAACTGTTTTTT.

To note about this clone: Germline is not matched at one junction end, which may reflect a read error. This chain connects TRBV7-9 to TRBJ2-1, with 12 bases identical to TRBD2. The CDR3 runs 19 residues. Germline V gives CDR1 SEHNR, CDR2 FQNEAQ (reference sequence). CDR3 nucleotides: TGTGCCAGCAGCTTAGCGTACCTCGGGACTAGCGGGTTTTACAGTGAGCAGTTCTTC. Protein product: CASSLAYLGTSGFYSEQFF.

For this clone: One junction end does not reproduce the germline sequence, and a read error may be involved. The gene calls are TRBV2 and TRBJ2-7; maybe TRBD2 (6 bases). The CDR3 is 14 amino acids. CDR1 is SNHLY and CDR2 is FYNNEI in the germline V gene. The CDR3 here is CASETQTRLYEQYF. For the CDR3, the DNA is TGTGCCAGCGAGACGCAGACTAGATTGTACGAACAGTACTTC.

V is TRBV2 and J is TRBJ2-7; maybe TRBD2 (6 bases). The germline CDR1 and CDR2 sequences are SNHLY and FYNNEI. The CDR3 runs 19 residues. V lost 2 bases, J lost 4 bases, and 27 bases lay in between. In DNA, the CDR3 is TGTGCCAGCAGTGAACAGGGACTCAGATCGTTCGACCCGAAGTACGAGCAGTACTTC. Residues: CASSEQGLRSFDPKYEQYF.

The chain is built from TRBV9 and TRBJ2-2; TRBD2 is a possible D gene (5 bases). The CDR3 consists of 14 residues. Germline-derived CDR1 and CDR2 are SGDLS and YYNGEE. V lost 4 bases and J lost 5, with 12 bases in between. This CDR3 reads CASSTGGGTGELFF. Here the CDR3 DNA reads TGTGCCAGCAGCACGGGCGGAGGTACCGGGGAGCTGTTTTTT.

The V gene is TRBV19, the J gene TRBJ1-2; D uncertain. The CDR3 runs to 15 residues. CDR1 and CDR2 (germline): LNHDA, SQIVND (reference sequence). The germline V and J ends were trimmed by 3 bases and 3 bases, with 14 bases remaining between them. The CDR3 DNA sequence: TGTGCCAGTAGTATGTCCTATATGGTATACTATGGCTACACCTTC. Translated, it gives CASSMSYMVYYGYTF.

The CDR3 is CASSLWGGGHYEQYF. The CDR3 coding sequence is TGTGCCAGCAGCTTATGGGGCGGGGGGCATTACGAGCAGTACTTC. The genes are TRBV11-2 and TRBJ2-7; 8 bases match TRBD2. Trimming at V came to 2 bases and at J to 4 bases, leaving 7 bases not matched to a gene. The CDR3 sequence is 15 residues long. The germline gives CDR1 SGHAT, CDR2 FQNNGV. The full variable domain, rest sourced from reference TRBV11-2 and TRBJ2-7, is EAGVAQSPRYKIIEKRQSVAFWCNPISGHATLYWYQQILGQGPKLLIQFQNNGVVDDSQLPKDRFSAERLKGVDSTLKIQPAKLEDSAVYLCASSLWGGGHYEQYFGPGTRLTVT.

This chain links TRBV4-1 with TRBJ1-5; D call uncertain. The CDR3 is 17 amino acids. Germline loops: CDR1 MGHRA, CDR2 YSYEKL. V lost 5 bases, J lost 0 bases, and 17 bases lay in between. In DNA, the CDR3 is TGCGCCAGCAGCAGGATTGTGGAAGATCATAGCAATCAGCCCCAGCATTTT. This codes for CASSRIVEDHSNQPQHF.

V and J are TRBV28 and TRBJ2-3; D might be TRBD1 (5 bases). The germline V and J ends were trimmed by 1 base and 8 bases, with 19 bases remaining between them. The CDR3 is 16 amino acids. Per germline, CDR1 MDHEN and CDR2 SYDVKM. This CDR3 reads CASSLFIGQGRGTQYF. CDR3 in DNA: TGTGCCAGCAGTTTATTTATCGGGCAGGGTAGGGGTACGCAGTATTTT.

This clone was detected only a few times. The chain carries TRBV21-1 and TRBJ2-7; the DNA was not compared with TRBD1, the D call given in the table. TRBV21-1 is labeled a pseudogene. The CDR3 loop spans 13 amino acids. CDR3 protein: CASSKDQGGEQYF. CDR3 sequence (DNA): TGTGCCAGCAGCAAAGATCAAGGGGGCGAGCAGTACTTC.

The V call is TRBV4-1, the J call TRBJ2-7; possible D gene TRBD2, 6 bases. CDR1 is MGHRA, CDR2 YSYEKL, per germline. Trimming took 4 bases from V and 4 from J, leaving 17 bases between them. The CDR3 sequence is 15 residues long. CDR3 coding DNA: TGCGCCAGCAGCCTCCGGGGTAGCGGTCTATACGAGCAGTACTTC. It codes for CASSLRGSGLYEQYF.

V gene TRBV5-1 combines with J gene TRBJ1-4; D not certain. V was cut by 1 base and J by 8 bases, with 12 bases left in between. CDR3 length: 14 residues. The germline gives CDR1 SGHRS, CDR2 YFSETQ. CDR3 nucleotide sequence: TGCGCCAGCAGCTTGTCGGCAGAAAAAGAAAAACTGTTTTTT. Translating it yields CASSLSAEKEKLFF.

This chain joins TRBV18 and TRBJ1-4; TRBD1 might be the D (6 bases). The germline V gene encodes CDR1 KGHSH and CDR2 LQKENI. The CDR3 sequence is 14 residues long. Trimming cost V 3 bases and J 8 bases, with 13 bases left between them. CDR3 sequence reads: CASSPTGGGEKLFF. In DNA, the CDR3 is TGTGCCAGCTCACCTACCGGAGGGGGGGAAAAACTGTTTTTT. The variable domain in full, completed from reference TRBV18 and TRBJ1-4, reads NAGVMQNPRHLVRRRGQEARLRCSPMKGHSHVYWYRQLPEEGLKFMVYLQKENIIDESGMPKERFSAEFPKEGPSILRIQQVVRGDSAAYFCASSPTGGGEKLFFGSGTQLSVL.